A selection of T cell receptor beta chains follows, all from one sample in a study of CD8 T cells in Susac syndrome. Via MiXCR, TCRdb re-called the immunoSEQ multiplex PCR reads, giving one row per CDR3 protein. The data show more than 70,000 distinct CDR3 sequences, about 93% seen once. The sample consisted of CD8+ T cells from PBMCs. The receptors derive from a human donor in good health. The CDR3 runs from the conserved cysteine through the conserved F or W. Each record gives: V gene, D gene, CDR3 protein. The D gene is left open where the match is weak.

TRBV5-6	TRBD1	CASSPGGQAGYEQYF
TRBV14	NA	CASSRVGGSTDTQYF
TRBV9	TRBD2	CASSEGLAGREQTQYF
TRBV2	TRBD1	CASSESGTGAGGAFF
TRBV4-1	TRBD2	CASSLLRSGGASEQYF
TRBV11-2	NA	CASSSTYSTDTQYF
TRBV2	TRBD1	CASSEVYRGPFADTQYF
TRBV14	TRBD1	CASSQADRGFEKLFF
TRBV6-6	NA	CASSGGGGAFF
TRBV4-1	TRBD1	CASSQEGTGGETQYF
TRBV19	TRBD1	CASSSTLTGGVNSPLHF
TRBV5-4	NA	CATPSRDNEQFF
TRBV20-1	NA	CSAPASVSPTDTQYF
TRBV12-3/TRBV12-4	TRBD2	CASMPSSGRAGETQYF
TRBV5-1	NA	CASSLGSQGSAISEQFF
TRBV29-1	TRBD1	CSVEGGEGQAEPQHF
TRBV2	NA	CATRNRGTEAFF
TRBV20-1	NA	CSAETGTPSYEQYF
TRBV23-1	NA	CASSQMGRGYTF
TRBV6-6	NA	CASSISQSNYGYTF
TRBV6-1	NA	CASSEGRVDQYF
TRBV29-1	NA	CSVEQGRRGYTF
TRBV29-1	NA	CSVVGEGQGYTF
TRBV20-1	TRBD2	CSARGLAGFHEQFF
TRBV6-2/TRBV6-3	NA	CASSYREHNEQFF
TRBV13	NA	CASTPTGRGEQFF
TRBV9	TRBD2	CASSSLTSGVYNEQFF
TRBV7-8	TRBD2	CASSLAGLAGNEQFF
TRBV5-6	NA	CASSLGPGQGYTF
TRBV5-8	TRBD1	CASSLGTGQGKQPQHF
TRBV29-1	TRBD2	CSVGGLAGDTQYF
TRBV5-1	NA	CASSEAQSYGYTF
TRBV15	TRBD1	CATSATGTGDGYTF
TRBV9	TRBD1	CASSASDRGRYEQYF
TRBV19	NA	CASSIVAGNTEAFF
TRBV9	NA	CASSVGGASGQPQHF
TRBV19	NA	CASSITPGGVHEQYF
TRBV7-8	TRBD2	CASSPAGRGDTQYF
TRBV4-1	NA	CASSPTGTSSNTEAFF
TRBV6-1	NA	CASSRYSSREQFF
TRBV6-6	NA	CASRGDSPYNEQFF
TRBV13	NA	CASSLGRRPAYF
TRBV20-1	NA	CSARNVSGYPDTQYF
TRBV15	NA	CATSGGSTDTQYF
TRBV7-9	NA	CASSSGRVDEKLFF
TRBV12-3/TRBV12-4	NA	CASSLSRWANYGYTF
TRBV20-1	NA	CSARDFRRGNEQFF
TRBV13	NA	CASSPLDGSGANVLTF
TRBV13	NA	CASSQTDQNTEAFF
TRBV4-1	NA	CASSQDRGGAYEQYF
TRBV11-2	TRBD2	CASSFPSGTSGGASTDTQYF
TRBV5-1	NA	CASSLAGIHEQFF
TRBV10-3	NA	CAIRAGSEYTEAFF
TRBV5-6	TRBD1	CASSPGQGPYEQYF
TRBV25-1	NA	CASSVDIVGQPQHF
TRBV11-2	NA	CASSLEVPRETQYF
TRBV11-2	NA	CASSRSPDTQYF
TRBV29-1	NA	CSVGGVTGELFF